This T cell receptor beta chain was sequenced for a study of Ad26.COV2.S vaccination and SARS-CoV-2 variants (TCRdb year 2021). Looking at the study overall: Donors in the vaccine arm were drawn from COV1001, a phase I-IIa trial of Ad26.COV2.S in healthy adults that was multicentre, randomized, double-blind and placebo-controlled. Ad26.COV2.S was given intramuscularly at 5x10^10 or 1x10^11 viral particles, as a single shot or as two shots 56 days apart. Sequencing of the TCRbeta repertoire served to evaluate the specificity and breadth of SARS-CoV-2-reactive T cell receptors following Ad26.COV2.S vaccination. The TCR-sequenced set comprised about 30 samples: some 20 Ad26.COV2.S vaccine recipients, 5 placebo recipients and 8 SARS-CoV-2 convalescent individuals. Trial participants were randomized into five groups of five, in which low-dose or high-dose Ad26.COV2.S was given once or twice, or placebo was given on both occasions. Investigators remained blinded to trial group allocation during experiments and outcome assessment.

For this clone: The antigen this receptor binds is unknown. The sample holds no much larger clone one base away, and base qualities are not on file.

TCRbeta CDR3 regions were sequenced with the immunoSEQ Assay. After extraction, genomic DNA underwent amplification by bias-controlled multiplex PCR, followed by high-throughput sequencing. The authors' analysis ran thus. To quantify the absolute abundance of every unique TCRbeta CDR3 region, sequences were collapsed and filtered. T cell fraction was estimated by normalizing TCRbeta template counts to usable DNA, with usable DNA measured through amplification of reference genes found in all nucleated cells. Repertoire TCRs were annotated as SARS-CoV-2-specific by exact matching of V gene, CDR3 amino acid sequence and J gene to a known reactive TCR set. The reference SARS-CoV-2 TCR set came from MIRA and was filtered for enrichment in COVID-19-positive ImmuneCODE repertoires, removing public or cross-reactive TCRs. Using the MIRA antigens, annotated TCRs were further analysed by specific ORF or by position within an ORF. Breadth was defined as annotated unique rearrangements over total unique productive rearrangements; depth was the summed frequency of those rearrangements. Group comparisons of TCR breadth used two-sided Wilcoxon rank-sum tests. TCRdb mirrors the immuneACCESS table, restricted to in-frame sequences. Some clones are absent from its copies; in checked studies, under half trace to an unresolved V gene, and the reason for the others is unknown. D and trimming come from the DNA, and the V and J calls and clone size come from that table. The sample table lists 300,000 to 350,000 clones, around 89% of them with a count of one. The ten largest account for approximately 5% of the sample.

Broader findings and caveats from the paper: Comparable non-spike TCR breadth was observed between vaccine and placebo recipients, consistent with only spike being contained in the vaccine. Higher spike-specific TCR breadth was observed in Ad26.COV2.S recipients than in placebo recipients (P = 0.0014). The authors noted that the TCR breadth and depth analyses may have underestimated total T cell responses. After vaccination, spike-specific CD8+ and CD4+ T cell responses were reported to show substantial breadth. The study was not powered to compare responses between vaccine doses or regimens.

The treatment or condition label for this specimen denotes: roughly 19 received Ad26.COV2.S at low or high dose, single or two shots; about 5 received placebo; per-sample allocation not given. For vaccine and placebo recipients, repertoires were sequenced using samples collected on day 63 after the first injection. In Cohort 1b, roughly 25 adults aged 18-55 years were enrolled at a single site in Boston, USA, between 29 July and 7 August 2020. Ad26.COV2.S consisted of a replication-incompetent adenovirus type 26 vector by which a prefusion-stabilized SARS-CoV-2 spike protein from the original Wuhan strain was expressed. Sequenced here: peripheral blood, sampled in a trial of Ad26.COV2.S vaccine versus placebo. This receptor was obtained from a person aged 18-65 years who received the Ad26.COV2.S COVID-19 vaccine or a placebo.

The CDR3 in this case is CASSFWGGTGELFF. The nucleotide sequence reads TGTGCCAGCAGTTTCTGGGGGGGCACCGGGGAGCTGTTTTTT. The chain is encoded by TRBV27 joined to TRBJ2-2; 7 of the junction bases match TRBD2. From the cysteine up to the phenylalanine, the CDR3 has a length of 14 residues. Here the CDR3 DNA is all that survives: 42 bases in frame from base 1. Relative to germline, V is missing 3 bases and J is missing 4 bases, with 2 bases of the junction outside any gene match. The germline V gene (reference sequence) yields MNHEY for CDR1 and SMNVEV for CDR2.